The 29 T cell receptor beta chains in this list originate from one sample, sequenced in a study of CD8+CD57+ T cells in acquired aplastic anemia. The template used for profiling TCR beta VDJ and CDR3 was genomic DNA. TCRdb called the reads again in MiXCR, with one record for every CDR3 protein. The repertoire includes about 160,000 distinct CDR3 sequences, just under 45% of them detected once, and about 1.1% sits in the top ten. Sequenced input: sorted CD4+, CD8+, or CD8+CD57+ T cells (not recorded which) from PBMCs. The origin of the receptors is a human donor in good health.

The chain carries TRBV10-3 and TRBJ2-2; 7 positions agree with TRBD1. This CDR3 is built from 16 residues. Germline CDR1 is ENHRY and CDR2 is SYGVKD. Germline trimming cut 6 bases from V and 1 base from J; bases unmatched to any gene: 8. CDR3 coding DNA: TGTGCCATCAGCTTCTCCGGGACAGAGAACACCGGGGAGCTGTTTTTT. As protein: CAISFSGTENTGELFF.

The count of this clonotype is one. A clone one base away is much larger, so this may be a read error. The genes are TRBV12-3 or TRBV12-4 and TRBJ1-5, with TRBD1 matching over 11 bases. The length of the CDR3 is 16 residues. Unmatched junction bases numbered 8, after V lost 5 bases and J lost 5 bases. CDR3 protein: CASSHPGTGGDQPQHF. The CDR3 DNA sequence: TGTGCCAGCAGTCATCCTGGGACAGGGGGAGATCAGCCCCAGCATTTT.

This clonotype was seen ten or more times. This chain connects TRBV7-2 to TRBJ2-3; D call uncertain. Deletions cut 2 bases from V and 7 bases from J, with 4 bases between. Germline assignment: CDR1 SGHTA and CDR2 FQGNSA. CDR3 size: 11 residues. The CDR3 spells CASSLRNTQYF. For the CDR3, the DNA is TGTGCCAGCAGCTTAAGAAATACGCAGTATTTT.

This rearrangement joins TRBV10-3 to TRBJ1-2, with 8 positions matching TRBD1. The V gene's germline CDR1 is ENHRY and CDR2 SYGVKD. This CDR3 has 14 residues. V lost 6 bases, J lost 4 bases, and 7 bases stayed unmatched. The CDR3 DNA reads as TGTGCCATCAGGGGAGGGACAGGAGTCTATGGCTACACCTTC. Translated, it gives CAIRGGTGVYGYTF.

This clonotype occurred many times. CDR3: CASSLKTSGTYEQYF. CDR3 nucleotide sequence: TGTGCCAGCAGCTTGAAGACTAGCGGGACCTACGAGCAGTACTTC. V is TRBV5-8 and J is TRBJ2-7; TRBD2 matches at 11 bases. The V and J ends lost 1 base and 2 bases, in that order; junction bases with no gene match: 2. The CDR3 is 15 residues long. The germline V gene has CDR1 SGHTS and CDR2 YDEGEE.

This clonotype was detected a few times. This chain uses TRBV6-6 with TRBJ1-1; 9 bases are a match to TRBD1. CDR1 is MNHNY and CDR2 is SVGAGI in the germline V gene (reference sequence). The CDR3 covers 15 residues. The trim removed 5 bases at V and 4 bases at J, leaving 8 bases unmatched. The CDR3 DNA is TGTGCCAGCAGTCACAGGGGGCCGGAGTCCACTGAAGCTTTCTTT. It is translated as CASSHRGPESTEAFF.

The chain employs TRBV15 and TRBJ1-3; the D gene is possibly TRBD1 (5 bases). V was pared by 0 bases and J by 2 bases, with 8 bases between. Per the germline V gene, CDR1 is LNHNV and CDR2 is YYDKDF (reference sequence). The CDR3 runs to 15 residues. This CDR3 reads CATSRDGRAGNTIYF. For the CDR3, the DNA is TGTGCCACCAGCAGAGATGGCAGGGCTGGAAACACCATATATTTT.

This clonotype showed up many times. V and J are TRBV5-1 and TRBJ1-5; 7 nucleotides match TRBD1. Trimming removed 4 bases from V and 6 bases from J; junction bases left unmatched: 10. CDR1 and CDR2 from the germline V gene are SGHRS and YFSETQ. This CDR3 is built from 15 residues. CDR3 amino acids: CASSPGGGLGQPQHF. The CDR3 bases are TGCGCCAGCAGCCCAGGAGGGGGCCTAGGTCAGCCCCAGCATTTT.

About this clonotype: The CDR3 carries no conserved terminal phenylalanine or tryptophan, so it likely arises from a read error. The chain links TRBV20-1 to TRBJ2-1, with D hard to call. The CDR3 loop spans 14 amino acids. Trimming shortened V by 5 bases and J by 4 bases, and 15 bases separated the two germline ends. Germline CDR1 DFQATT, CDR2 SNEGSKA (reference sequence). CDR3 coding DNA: TGCAGTGCTCCCGGGCCCCACCCTTACAATGAGCAGTTCTCC. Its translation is CSAPGPHPYNEQFS.

Here the CDR3 reads CASSYTGIDTGELFF. Written as DNA, the CDR3 is TGTGCCAGCAGCTATACAGGGATTGACACCGGGGAGCTGTTTTTT. The V and J genes are TRBV7-9 and TRBJ2-2; D might be TRBD1 (6 bases). V gave up 4 bases and J gave up 3 bases, with 12 bases separating them. The CDR3 is 15 amino acids. From germline, CDR1 is SEHNR and CDR2 FQNEAQ (reference sequence).

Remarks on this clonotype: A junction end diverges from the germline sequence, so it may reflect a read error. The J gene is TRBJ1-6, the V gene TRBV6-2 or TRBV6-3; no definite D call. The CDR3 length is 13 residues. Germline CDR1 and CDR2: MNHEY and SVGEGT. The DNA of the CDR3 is TGTGCCAGCACGGCGTCCTATAATTCACCCCTCCGCTTT. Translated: CASTASYNSPLRF.

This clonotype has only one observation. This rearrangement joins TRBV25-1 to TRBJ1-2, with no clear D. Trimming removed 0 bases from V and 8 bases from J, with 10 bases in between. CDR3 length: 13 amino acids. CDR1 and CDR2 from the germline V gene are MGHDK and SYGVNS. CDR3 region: CASSEYISGGYTF. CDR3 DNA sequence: TGTGCCAGCAGTGAATATATCAGCGGCGGCTACACCTTC.

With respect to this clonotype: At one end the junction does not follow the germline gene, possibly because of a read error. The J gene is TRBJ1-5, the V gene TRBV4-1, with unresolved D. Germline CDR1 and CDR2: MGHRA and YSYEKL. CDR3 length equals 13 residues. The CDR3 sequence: CASSQAPGQTQHF. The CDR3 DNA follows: TGCGCCAGCAGCCAAGCTCCCGGTCAGACCCAGCATTTT.

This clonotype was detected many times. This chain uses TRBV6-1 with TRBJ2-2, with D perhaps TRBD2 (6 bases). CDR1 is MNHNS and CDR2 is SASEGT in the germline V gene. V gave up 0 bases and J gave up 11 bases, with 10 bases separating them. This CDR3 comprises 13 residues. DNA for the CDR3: TGTGCCAGCAGTGAAGCCGGGGACTTTGAGCTGTTTTTT. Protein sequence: CASSEAGDFELFF.

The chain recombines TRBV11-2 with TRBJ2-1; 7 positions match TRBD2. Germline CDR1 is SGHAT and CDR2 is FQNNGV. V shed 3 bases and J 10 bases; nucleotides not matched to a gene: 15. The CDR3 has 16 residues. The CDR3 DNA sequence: TGTGCCAGCAGCTTGTCTCTCGGGGGAGGGCCGTGGGAGCAGTTCTTC. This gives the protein CASSLSLGGGPWEQFF.

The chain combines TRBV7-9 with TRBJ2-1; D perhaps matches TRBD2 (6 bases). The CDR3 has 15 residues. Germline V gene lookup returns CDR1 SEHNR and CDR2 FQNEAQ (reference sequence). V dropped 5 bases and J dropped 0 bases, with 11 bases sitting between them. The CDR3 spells CASSLSGSSYNEQFF. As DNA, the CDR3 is TGTGCCAGCAGCCTTAGCGGCAGCTCCTACAATGAGCAGTTCTTC.

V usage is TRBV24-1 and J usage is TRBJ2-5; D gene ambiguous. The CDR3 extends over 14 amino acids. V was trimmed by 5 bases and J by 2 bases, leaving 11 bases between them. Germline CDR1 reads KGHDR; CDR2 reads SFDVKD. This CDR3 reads CATSGWAEQETQYF. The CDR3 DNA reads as TGTGCCACCAGTGGATGGGCAGAACAAGAGACCCAGTACTTC.

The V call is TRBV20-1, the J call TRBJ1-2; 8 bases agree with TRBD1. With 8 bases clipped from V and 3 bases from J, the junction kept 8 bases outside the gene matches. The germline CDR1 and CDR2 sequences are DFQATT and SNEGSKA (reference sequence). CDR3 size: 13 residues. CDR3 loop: CSPPKTGDYGYTF. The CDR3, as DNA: TGCAGTCCACCGAAGACAGGGGACTATGGCTACACCTTC.

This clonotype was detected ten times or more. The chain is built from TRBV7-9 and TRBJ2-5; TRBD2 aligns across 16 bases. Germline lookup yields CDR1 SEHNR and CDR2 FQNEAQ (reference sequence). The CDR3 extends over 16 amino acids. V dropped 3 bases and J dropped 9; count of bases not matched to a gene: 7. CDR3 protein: CASSLSGTSGGVAQYF. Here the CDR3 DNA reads TGTGCCAGCAGCTTGTCCGGGACTAGCGGGGGGGTGGCCCAGTACTTC.

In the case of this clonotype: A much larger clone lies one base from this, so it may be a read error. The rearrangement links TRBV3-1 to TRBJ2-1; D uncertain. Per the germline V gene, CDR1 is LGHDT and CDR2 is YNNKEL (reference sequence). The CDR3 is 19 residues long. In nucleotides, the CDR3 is TGTGCCAGCAGCCAAGTGAGCCTCAGCCGGATTCCCTCCTACAATGAGCAGTCCTTC. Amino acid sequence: CASSQVSLSRIPSYNEQSF.

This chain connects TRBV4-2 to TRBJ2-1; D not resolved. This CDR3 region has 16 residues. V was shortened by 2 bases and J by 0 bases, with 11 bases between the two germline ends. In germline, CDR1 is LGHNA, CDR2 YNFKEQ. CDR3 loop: CASSQPHKSSYNEQFF. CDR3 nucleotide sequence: TGTGCCAGCAGCCAACCACACAAGAGCTCCTACAATGAGCAGTTCTTC.

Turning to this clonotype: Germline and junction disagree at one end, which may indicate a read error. The CDR3 spells CASRGQGGTEVFF. In nucleotides, the CDR3 is TGCGCCAGCAGAGGGCAGGGGGGCACTGAAGTTTTCTTT. This chain joins TRBV10-2 and TRBJ1-1; 7 bases agree with TRBD1. The CDR3 length is 13 residues. CDR1 WSHSY and CDR2 SAAADI come from the germline V gene.

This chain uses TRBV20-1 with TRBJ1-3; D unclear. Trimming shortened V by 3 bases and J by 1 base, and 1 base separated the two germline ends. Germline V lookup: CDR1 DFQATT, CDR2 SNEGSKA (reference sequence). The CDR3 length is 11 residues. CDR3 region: CSARSGNTIYF. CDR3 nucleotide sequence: TGCAGTGCTAGGTCTGGAAACACCATATATTTT.

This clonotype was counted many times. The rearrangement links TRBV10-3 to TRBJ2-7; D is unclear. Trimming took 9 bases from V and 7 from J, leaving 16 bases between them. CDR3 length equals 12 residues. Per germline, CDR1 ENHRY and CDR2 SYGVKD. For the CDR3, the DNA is TGTGCCATGGGCCGATTCTCGCGTGAGCAGTACTTC. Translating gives CAMGRFSREQYF.

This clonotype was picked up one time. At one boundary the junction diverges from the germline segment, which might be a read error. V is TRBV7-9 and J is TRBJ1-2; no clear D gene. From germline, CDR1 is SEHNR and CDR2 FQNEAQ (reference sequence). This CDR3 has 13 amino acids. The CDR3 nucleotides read TGTGCCAGCAGCTTAGACTCAAACTATAGCTACACCTTC. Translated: CASSLDSNYSYTF.

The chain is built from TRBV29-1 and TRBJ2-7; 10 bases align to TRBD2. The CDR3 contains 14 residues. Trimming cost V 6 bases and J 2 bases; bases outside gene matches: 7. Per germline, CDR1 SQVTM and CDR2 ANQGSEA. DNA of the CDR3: TGCAGCGTCACTATAGCGGGGGGCCCCTACGAGCAGTACTTC. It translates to CSVTIAGGPYEQYF.

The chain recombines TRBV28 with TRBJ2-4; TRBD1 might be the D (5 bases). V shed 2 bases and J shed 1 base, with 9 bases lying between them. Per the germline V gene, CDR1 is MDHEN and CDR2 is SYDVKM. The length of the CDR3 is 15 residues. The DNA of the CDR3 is TGTGCCAGCAGTTTACAGGGTTTTGCCAAAAACATTCAGTACTTC. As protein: CASSLQGFAKNIQYF.

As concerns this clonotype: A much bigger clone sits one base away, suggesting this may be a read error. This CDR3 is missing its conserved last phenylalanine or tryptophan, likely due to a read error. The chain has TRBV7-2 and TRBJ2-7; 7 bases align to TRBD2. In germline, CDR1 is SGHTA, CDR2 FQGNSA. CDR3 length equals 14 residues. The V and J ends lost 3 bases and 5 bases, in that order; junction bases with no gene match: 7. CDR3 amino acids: CASSFGSSGHEQYS. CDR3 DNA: TGTGCCAGCAGCTTCGGATCTAGCGGCCACGAGCAGTACTCC.

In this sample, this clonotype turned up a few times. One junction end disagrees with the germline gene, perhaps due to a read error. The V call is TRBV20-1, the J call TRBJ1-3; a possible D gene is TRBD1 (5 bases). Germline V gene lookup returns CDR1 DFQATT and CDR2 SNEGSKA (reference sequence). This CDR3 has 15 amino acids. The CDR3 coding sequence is TGCAGTGCCATCTCCGGGACCGACTCTGGAAACACCATATGTTTT. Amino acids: CSAISGTDSGNTICF.